These 30 T cell receptor beta chains originate from one sample sequenced in a study of Graves' ophthalmopathy and Graves' hyperthyroidism. Amplification of TCR beta CDR3 regions used RNA transcripts. Second-round multiplex PCR came after a first-round RT-PCR that employed HTBI primers. TCRdb re-derived calls from the multiplex PCR reads in MiXCR, one entry per CDR3 protein. The table includes about 740,000 distinct CDR3 sequences, approximately 40% detected once. Sequenced input: peripheral blood. The receptors derive from an adult man with Graves' ophthalmopathy.

The rearrangement joins TRBV2 to TRBJ1-4, with 8 bases fitting TRBD1. The CDR3 extends over 14 amino acids. Germline values: CDR1 SNHLY, CDR2 FYNNEI. J gave up 8 bases and V 5 bases, and 7 bases lay outside the gene matches. The CDR3 sequence: CASSPGQAYEKLFF. In nucleotides, the CDR3 is TGTGCCAGCAGTCCGGGACAGGCTTACGAAAAACTGTTTTTT.

This clonotype came up many times. This chain connects TRBV12-3 or TRBV12-4 to TRBJ1-2; TRBD1 might be the D (5 bases). The CDR3 covers 13 residues. V gave up 6 bases and J gave up 8 bases, with 16 bases separating them. This CDR3 is CASSPLRGGGYTF. CDR3 bases: TGTGCCAGCAGCCCCCTAAGGGGAGGCGGCTACACCTTC.

This clonotype was counted at least ten times. V and J are TRBV29-1 and TRBJ2-2; 11 positions match TRBD1. The CDR3 has 14 residues. V shed 8 bases and J 3 bases; nucleotides not matched to a gene: 5. CDR1 and CDR2 (germline): SQVTM, ANQGSEA. Here the CDR3 reads CSSRDRGDTGELFF. The CDR3 nucleotides read TGCAGCTCGAGGGACAGGGGGGACACCGGGGAGCTGTTTTTT.

About this clonotype itself: As the CDR3 is not closed by the conserved phenylalanine or tryptophan, this likely results from a read error. Because the CDR3's place on the DNA is in doubt, the DNA is left out and the CDR3 is given as listed by TCRdb. CDR3 protein: CASSSLSGDRG. This chain links TRBV7-3 with TRBJ1-5; the D call TRBD1 from the table was never checked on the DNA. Ends included, the CDR3 has 11 residues. Per germline, CDR1 SGHTA and CDR2 FQGTGA.

The genes are TRBV7-9 and TRBJ1-2; TRBD1 agrees at 11 bases. V lost 5 bases, J lost 8 bases, and 7 bases stayed unmatched. Germline V gene data show CDR1 as SEHNR and CDR2 as FQNEAQ (reference sequence). The CDR3 consists of 14 residues. The CDR3 sequence is CASSDRGQGEGYTF. For the CDR3, the DNA is TGTGCCAGCAGCGACCGGGGACAGGGGGAGGGCTACACCTTC.

This clonotype showed up just a few times. V gene TRBV15 combines with J gene TRBJ1-2; D is possibly TRBD1 (5 bases). The germline V gene encodes CDR1 LNHNV and CDR2 YYDKDF (reference sequence). The V gene lost 0 bases and the J gene lost 3 bases, with 26 bases spanning the gap. The CDR3 totals 20 residues. CDR3 region: CATSRDLFGGEGRGDYGYTF. In DNA, the CDR3 is TGTGCCACCAGCAGAGATCTCTTCGGAGGAGAAGGCCGGGGCGACTATGGCTACACCTTC.

This clonotype was picked up many times. The genes are TRBV7-8 and TRBJ1-1; 7 bases line up with TRBD1. V was pared by 2 bases and J by 4 bases, with 1 base of the junction left unmatched. CDR3 length equals 13 residues. Germline lookup yields CDR1 SGHVS and CDR2 FQNEAQ. The CDR3 sequence: CASSLYRGTEAFF. The DNA for the CDR3 is TGTGCCAGCAGCTTATACAGGGGCACTGAAGCTTTCTTT.

V and J are TRBV20-1 and TRBJ2-5; no firm D call. The length of the CDR3 is 13 residues. The V and J ends lost 7 bases and 0 bases respectively, with 12 bases between them. In germline, CDR1 is DFQATT, CDR2 SNEGSKA (reference sequence). In DNA form, the CDR3 reads TGCAGTGGAGATACTGGGAACCAAGAGACCCAGTACTTC. Translated: CSGDTGNQETQYF.

This clonotype was seen only a few times. The V call is TRBV2, the J call TRBJ2-5; D could derive from TRBD1 or TRBD2 (5 bases each). CDR3 length: 13 residues. The germline V gene encodes CDR1 SNHLY and CDR2 FYNNEI. V shed 5 bases and J shed 2 bases, with 9 bases lying between them. The CDR3 DNA sequence: TGTGCCAGCAGTCAAGAGGGGCAAGAGACCCAGTACTTC. Residues: CASSQEGQETQYF.

The rearrangement links TRBV5-5 to TRBJ2-7, with 7 bases fitting TRBD1. The CDR3 contains 15 residues. After removal of 2 bases from V and 5 bases from J, the junction contained 10 bases not matched to a gene. Germline CDR1 and CDR2: SGHKS and YYEKEE (reference sequence). The chain's CDR3 is CASSFADRKSNEQYF. CDR3 in DNA: TGTGCCAGCAGCTTCGCGGACAGGAAATCAAACGAGCAGTACTTC. Looking up the rest from reference TRBV5-5 and TRBJ2-7 gives the full variable domain: DAGVTQSPTHLIKTRGQQVTLRCSPISGHKSVSWYQQVLGQGPQFIFQYYEKEERGRGNFPDRFSARQFPNYSSELNVNALLLGDSALYLCASSFADRKSNEQYFGPGTRLTVT.

This clonotype showed up many times. This sequence joins TRBV19 and TRBJ1-1, with D uncertain. Looked up from germline, CDR1 is LNHDA and CDR2 is SQIVND (reference sequence). The CDR3 has 13 amino acids. V was trimmed by 7 bases and J by 4 bases, leaving 13 bases between them. The CDR3 region has the DNA TGTGCCAGTACCACCGCGCGGTCCACTGAAGCTTTCTTT. This encodes CASTTARSTEAFF.

Many counts were recorded for this clonotype. The chain links TRBV10-2 to TRBJ1-5; weak D call: TRBD1 (5 bases). V was pared by 6 bases and J by 9 bases, with 18 bases between. This CDR3 region has 14 residues. Per the germline V gene, CDR1 is WSHSY and CDR2 is SAAADI. CDR3 nucleotide sequence: TGCGCCAGCAGGGACGAGGTGAGGGGAAGGCCCCAGCATTTT. Encoded protein: CASRDEVRGRPQHF.

The chain is built from TRBV25-1 and TRBJ2-5; D is possibly TRBD1 or TRBD2 (6 bases each). CDR1 is MGHDK, CDR2 SYGVNS, per germline. CDR3 size: 13 residues. The CDR3 spells CATGVGGVETQYF. In DNA, the CDR3 is TGTGCAACTGGGGTCGGGGGCGTAGAGACCCAGTACTTC. Full variable domain (rest looked up from reference TRBV25-1 and TRBJ2-5): EADIYQTPRYLVIGTGKKITLECSQTMGHDKMYWYQQDPGMELHLIHYSYGVNSTEKGDLSSESTVSRIRTEHFPLTLESARPSHTSQYLCATGVGGVETQYFGPGTRLLVL.

Only a few counts were recorded for this clonotype. This chain's CDR3 is CAWTSGQETQYF. The CDR3, as DNA: TGTGCCTGGACTAGCGGACAAGAGACCCAGTACTTC. This sequence joins TRBV7-8 and TRBJ2-5; 10 bases agree with TRBD2. V trimming: 11 bases; J trimming: 2 bases; junction bases outside the gene matches: 2. This CDR3 has 12 amino acids. Per the germline V gene, CDR1 is SGHVS and CDR2 is FQNEAQ.

This clonotype was detected a few times. V usage is TRBV7-9 and J usage is TRBJ1-1, with TRBD1 as a possible D gene (6 bases). Trimming removed 1 base at V and 4 bases at J, with 22 bases between. CDR1 SEHNR and CDR2 FQNEAQ come from the germline V gene (reference sequence). CDR3 size: 18 residues. CDR3 in DNA: TGTGCCAGCAGCTTAGTTTTACAGGGTCGAGGCCTGGGCACTGAAGCTTTCTTT. Translating it yields CASSLVLQGRGLGTEAFF.

Concerning this clonotype itself: A much larger clone differs from this one at a single base, so this may be a read error. The CDR3 reads CSAASQEAQYF. In DNA form, the CDR3 reads TGCAGCGCAGCATCCCAAGAGGCCCAGTACTTC. V usage is TRBV29-1 and J usage is TRBJ2-5; no clear D gene. This CDR3 region has 11 residues. CDR1 is SQVTM, CDR2 ANQGSEA, per germline.

The CDR3 region has the DNA TGTGCCAGTAGTCCTTGGGACAGGGGGCAGAGTCACACTGAAGCTTTCTTT. Translating it yields CASSPWDRGQSHTEAFF. The J gene is TRBJ1-1, the V gene TRBV19, with 12 nucleotides matching TRBD1. The trim removed 5 bases at V and 3 bases at J, leaving 10 bases unmatched. The CDR3 covers 17 residues. The germline CDR1 and CDR2 sequences are LNHDA and SQIVND (reference sequence).

This chain connects TRBV25-1 to TRBJ1-2; 8 nucleotides agree with TRBD1. Per the germline V gene, CDR1 is MGHDK and CDR2 is SYGVNS. CDR3 length: 15 residues. With V trimmed by 3 bases and J by 3 bases, 6 bases remained unmatched. The CDR3 region is CASSEFGQGYYGYTF. The CDR3 DNA follows: TGTGCCAGCAGTGAGTTTGGACAGGGCTACTATGGCTACACCTTC.

This clonotype was counted ten times or more. The chain employs TRBV7-9 and TRBJ1-4, with a possible D match to TRBD1 (6 bases). Germline CDR1 SEHNR, CDR2 FQNEAQ (reference sequence). With 4 bases removed from V and 5 bases from J, the gap between germline ends came to 11 bases. This CDR3 contains 14 residues. The CDR3 nucleotides are TGTGCCAGCAGCTCAGGGGTCGTGAATGAAAAACTGTTTTTT. Translated, it gives CASSSGVVNEKLFF.

This clonotype appeared many times. The rearrangement links TRBV29-1 to TRBJ2-5; D not resolved. Germline assignment: CDR1 SQVTM and CDR2 ANQGSEA. This CDR3 has 15 residues. V was shortened by 4 bases and J by 4 bases, with 19 bases between the two germline ends. Here the CDR3 DNA reads TGCAGCGTTGGGTTCCTCGGCAGCTGGGGAGAGACCCAGTACTTC. Translated, it gives CSVGFLGSWGETQYF.

There are a few counts of this clonotype. The chain joins TRBV7-9 to TRBJ1-1; D not resolved. The CDR3 extends over 14 amino acids. The ends were cut back, 4 bases at V and 3 bases at J, with 12 bases in the middle. Germline V gives CDR1 SEHNR, CDR2 FQNEAQ (reference sequence). The CDR3 DNA reads as TGTGCCAGCAGCTACCTACGACCTGACACTGAAGCTTTCTTT. This sequence encodes CASSYLRPDTEAFF.

This clonotype was counted only a few times. The chain carries TRBV5-1 and TRBJ2-6; D remains unclear. The CDR3 is 15 residues long. Per germline, CDR1 SGHRS and CDR2 YFSETQ. V was trimmed by 0 bases and J by 0 bases, leaving 4 bases between them. In nucleotides, the CDR3 is TGCGCCAGCAGCTTGGAAGTCTCTGGGGCCAACGTCCTGACTTTC. Translated: CASSLEVSGANVLTF.

In this sample, this clonotype turned up a few times. The rearrangement uses TRBV10-2 and TRBJ2-7; D is possibly TRBD2 (6 bases). Germline lookup yields CDR1 WSHSY and CDR2 SAAADI. This CDR3 spans 16 amino acids. Trimming shortened V by 3 bases and J by 0 bases, and 15 bases separated the two germline ends. This CDR3 reads CASSDSPTRGSYEQYF. In DNA form, the CDR3 reads TGCGCCAGCAGTGACTCCCCTACGCGGGGCTCCTACGAGCAGTACTTC.

This clonotype was recorded a few times. The chain recombines TRBV29-1 with TRBJ2-7; 7 bases align to TRBD1. V was clipped by 7 bases and J by 6 bases; unmatched bases: 12. Germline-derived CDR1 and CDR2 are SQVTM and ANQGSEA. This CDR3 has 13 residues. The CDR3 here is CSGCTGARGEQYF. CDR3 coding DNA: TGCAGCGGCTGTACAGGGGCTAGAGGCGAGCAGTACTTC.

This clonotype came up many times. The junction does not match germline at one end; this may be a read error. CDR3 DNA: TGTGCCAGCAGTTTCGGGAAAAGGGACGTTCACTTC. This codes for CASSFGKRDVHF. The chain carries TRBV6-5 and TRBJ2-5; tentatively, D is TRBD1 or TRBD2 (5 bases each). The CDR3 runs 12 residues. CDR1 is MNHEY, CDR2 SVGAGI, per germline.

This clonotype came up once. V usage is TRBV12-5 and J usage is TRBJ2-3; D is unclear. The germline V gene has CDR1 LGHNT and CDR2 FRNRAP. The CDR3 is made up of 11 amino acids. V shed 5 bases and J shed 2 bases, with 2 bases lying between them. Here the CDR3 DNA reads TGTGCTAGTGGTACCACAGATACGCAGTATTTT. It specifies CASGTTDTQYF. The full variable domain, completed using reference TRBV12-5 and TRBJ2-3, is DARVTQTPRHKVTEMGQEVTMRCQPILGHNTVFWYRQTMMQGLELLAYFRNRAPLDDSGMPKDRFSAEMPDATLATLKIQPSEPRDSAVYFCASGTTDTQYFGPGTRLTVL.

This chain uses TRBV10-3 with TRBJ1-3; 7 bases fit TRBD1. CDR1 is ENHRY and CDR2 is SYGVKD in the germline V gene. Trimming removed 6 bases from V and 8 bases from J; junction bases left unmatched: 16. The CDR3 contains 16 residues. This CDR3 is CAISAQGQNYGYTIYF. The DNA for the CDR3 is TGTGCCATCAGCGCACAGGGACAGAACTATGGCTACACCATATATTTT.

The chain carries TRBV7-2 and TRBJ2-7; 9 bases align to TRBD2. CDR1 and CDR2 (germline): SGHTA, FQGNSA. With V trimmed by 1 base and J by 7 bases, 5 bases remained unmatched. The CDR3 is 14 residues long. CDR3 DNA sequence: TGTGCCAGCAGCTTAGGGGCTAGCGGGGAAGAGCAGTACTTC. Protein sequence: CASSLGASGEEQYF.

The CDR3 DNA reads TGTGCCAGCAGTTTATGGACAGGACCTAATAGGATAGAAGCTTTCTTT. Protein sequence: CASSLWTGPNRIEAFF. The chain employs TRBV7-9 and TRBJ1-1; 7 bases fit TRBD1. The germline gives CDR1 SEHNR, CDR2 FQNEAQ (reference sequence). The ends lost 6 bases at V and 8 bases at J; junction bases unmatched: 18. This CDR3 region has 16 residues.

Remarks on this clonotype: One junction end disagrees with the germline gene, perhaps due to a read error. CDR3 residues: CSAGTGLF. CDR3 DNA sequence: TGCAGCGCGGGGACAGGATTATTC. This chain joins TRBV29-1 and TRBJ1-2; 8 nucleotides agree with TRBD1. CDR1 and CDR2 from the germline V gene are SQVTM and ANQGSEA. The CDR3 loop spans 8 amino acids.